This T cell receptor beta chain stems from a study of shared T cell receptors in the human thymus. Data came from immunoSEQ multiplex PCR; TCRdb stores just in-frame clones and leaves some out. The table has 700,000 to 750,000 clones, approximately 85% seen once. This CDR3 region has 15 residues. V lost 8 bases and J 1 base, leaving 16 bases between the germline ends. CDR1 and CDR2 from the germline V gene are ENHRY and SYGVKD. The same sample was also studied in work on human thymus T cells. That paper adds: In unrelated individuals, thymic repertoires overlapped highly, according to related research.

V and J are TRBV10-3 and TRBJ2-3; D is perhaps TRBD2 (6 bases). The sample comprised thymocytes. This TCR was recovered from a girl under three years old with a congenital heart defect. The CDR3 is CAIRPRGFGTDTQYF. The CDR3 DNA sequence: TGTGCCATCCGGCCCCGGGGGTTCGGCACAGATACGCAGTATTTT.